A selection of T cell receptor beta chains follows, all from one sample in a study of cytomegalovirus exposure and HLA in healthy donors. The repertoire was sequenced with immunoSEQ multiplex PCR; TCRdb's copy has only in-frame clones and lacks some. The table records approximately 260,000 clones, about 93% of them present only once. Sequenced: PBMCs. These receptors came from a girl aged 2 to 10 in good health and CMV-seronegative. CDR3s include the opening cysteine and the closing phenylalanine or tryptophan. The order of the fields is J gene, V gene, clone size, D gene, CDR3 protein, CDR3 DNA. D genes are given only for firm matches. Part of the rows lack a size; the others show once, few, many or a class for expanded clones.

J: TRBJ2-3
V: TRBV7-9
size: NA
D: TRBD1
CDR3: CASSLDRGSTDTQYF
DNA: TGTGCCAGCAGCTTAGACAGGGGAAGCACAGATACGCAGTATTTT

J: TRBJ2-3
V: TRBV14
size: NA
D: TRBD2
CDR3: CASSLGGRARDTQYF
DNA: TGTGCCAGCAGCCTTGGCGGGAGGGCCAGAGATACGCAGTATTTT

J: TRBJ2-1
V: TRBV19
size: NA
D: TRBD1
CDR3: CASSISGTGGNNEQFF
DNA: TGTGCCAGTAGTATTTCAGGGACAGGGGGCAACAATGAGCAGTTCTTC

J: TRBJ2-1
V: TRBV11-2
size: NA
D: TRBD2
CDR3: CASSSSGGAYNEQFF
DNA: TGTGCCAGCAGCTCTAGCGGGGGGGCCTACAATGAGCAGTTCTTC

J: TRBJ1-5
V: TRBV30
size: NA
D: TRBD1
CDR3: CAWSVRGTARVNQPQHF
DNA: TGTGCCTGGAGTGTACGAGGGACAGCTAGGGTCAATCAGCCCCAGCATTTT

J: TRBJ2-1
V: TRBV7-2
size: NA
D: NA
CDR3: CASSLVNEQFF
DNA: TGTGCCAGCAGCTTAGTAAATGAGCAGTTCTTC

J: TRBJ1-6
V: TRBV27
size: NA
D: TRBD1
CDR3: CASSLDRAGLTPLHF
DNA: TGTGCCAGCAGTTTAGACAGGGCCGGGTTAACACCCCTCCACTTT

J: TRBJ1-6
V: TRBV27
size: NA
D: NA
CDR3: CASSYSQSSYNSPLHF
DNA: TGTGCCAGCAGTTATTCACAGAGCTCCTATAATTCACCCCTCCACTTT

J: TRBJ2-3
V: TRBV5-4
size: NA
D: TRBD2
CDR3: CASSLGTGLAGGQFLYTQYF
DNA: TGTGCCAGCAGCTTGGGGACAGGACTAGCGGGAGGCCAATTCCTTTATACGCAGTATTTT

J: TRBJ2-7
V: TRBV5-1
size: NA
D: NA
CDR3: CASSLSQFEQYF
DNA: TGCGCCAGCAGCTTATCTCAGTTCGAGCAGTACTTC

J: TRBJ1-5
V: TRBV6-6
size: NA
D: TRBD1
CDR3: CASINTGGVQPQHF
DNA: TGTGCCAGCATCAACACAGGGGGCGTGCAGCCCCAGCATTTT

J: TRBJ2-3
V: TRBV7-6
size: NA
D: NA
CDR3: CASSLSSGGTDTQYF
DNA: TGTGCCAGCAGCTTATCTTCGGGGGGCACAGATACGCAGTATTTT

J: TRBJ2-7
V: TRBV2
size: NA
D: NA
CDR3: CASRREIWDKYEQYF
DNA: TGTGCCAGCAGGAGGGAGATCTGGGACAAATACGAGCAGTACTTC

J: TRBJ2-7
V: TRBV5-1
size: NA
D: TRBD2
CDR3: CASSTTSGIYEQYF
DNA: TGCGCCAGCAGCACGACTAGCGGGATTTACGAGCAGTACTTC

J: TRBJ1-5
V: TRBV2
size: once
D: NA
CDR3: CANGGSNQPQHF
DNA: TGTGCCAACGGAGGAAGCAATCAGCCCCAGCATTTT

J: TRBJ1-2
V: TRBV19
size: NA
D: TRBD1
CDR3: CATHPGGPTNYGYTF
DNA: TGTGCCACCCATCCAGGGGGCCCAACTAACTATGGCTACACCTTC

J: TRBJ1-5
V: TRBV6-5
size: NA
D: NA
CDR3: CASRMADSNQPQHF
DNA: TGTGCCAGCAGGATGGCAGATAGCAATCAGCCCCAGCATTTT